The 20 T cell receptor beta chains reported below all come from one sample, sequenced in a study of cytomegalovirus exposure and HLA in healthy donors. Amplification used 60 Vbeta primers and 13 Jbeta primers. The method was immunoSEQ multiplex PCR; TCRdb's version includes in-frame clones alone and lacks a portion of them. This sample carries almost 200,000 clones, roughly 72% of them seen once, and the ten largest clones take under 2%. Sequencing was done on a sample of PBMCs. The receptors come from a man younger than 45 in good health and CMV-seronegative.

A few counts support this clone. The chain recombines TRBV6-6 with TRBJ2-6; perhaps TRBD1 as D (6 bases). The CDR3 loop spans 16 amino acids. V was trimmed by 6 bases and J by 0 bases, leaving 12 bases between them. Germline V lookup: CDR1 MNHNY, CDR2 SVGAGI (reference sequence). CDR3 coding DNA: TGTGCCAGCAGGGAGACAGGTAACTCTGGGGCCAACGTCCTGACTTTC. It specifies CASRETGNSGANVLTF.

Remarks on this clone: Other nucleotide sequences in the sample specify the same CDR3. V gene TRBV4-1 combines with J gene TRBJ1-3; 7 bases match TRBD1. Germline CDR1 is MGHRA and CDR2 is YSYEKL. This CDR3 region has 15 residues. V shed 4 bases, J shed 0 bases, and the junction held 3 bases outside the gene matches. CDR3 coding DNA: TGCGCCAGCAGCCTCGGGACAGCCTCTGGAAACACCATATATTTT. Its protein product is CASSLGTASGNTIYF.

V usage is TRBV28 and J usage is TRBJ2-5; D gene uncertain. This CDR3 comprises 18 residues. Trimming took off 6 bases at V and 3 bases at J, with 26 bases between the two ends. CDR1 and CDR2 from the germline V gene are MDHEN and SYDVKM. This CDR3 reads CASSLKISSLVLEETQYF. The CDR3 DNA reads TGTGCCAGCAGCCTCAAAATCTCGTCGCTCGTATTAGAAGAGACCCAGTACTTC.

The chain couples TRBV5-4 to TRBJ2-5; the match to TRBD2 covers 7 bases. The J call may be wrong; the DNA end is better matched by TRBJ2-7. Germline CDR1 reads SGHNT; CDR2 reads YYREEE (reference sequence). The CDR3 is made up of 15 amino acids. The CDR3 nucleotides read TGTGCCAGCAGCTTGGATTGGCTAGCGGTAAACGAGCAGTACTTC. It translates to CASSLDWLAVNEQYF.

This sequence joins TRBV7-2 and TRBJ2-7; TRBD1 matches at 7 bases. Germline V gives CDR1 SGHTA, CDR2 FQGNSA. The CDR3 loop spans 12 amino acids. The trim removed 1 base at V and 12 bases at J, leaving 6 bases unmatched. The CDR3 sequence: CASSLGGGKGYF. The CDR3, as DNA: TGTGCCAGCAGCTTAGGAGGGGGCAAAGGGTACTTC.

The chain uses TRBV5-1 and TRBJ2-1; D remains unclear. Germline V gene lookup returns CDR1 SGHRS and CDR2 YFSETQ. The V end was cut by 2 bases, the J end by 2 bases, with 8 bases between. This CDR3 is 14 amino acids long. The CDR3 protein is CASSFTVTYNEQFF. CDR3 bases: TGCGCCAGCAGCTTTACAGTCACCTACAATGAGCAGTTCTTC.

The V and J genes are TRBV7-9 and TRBJ2-1, with D unresolved. CDR1 and CDR2 (germline): SEHNR, FQNEAQ (reference sequence). The CDR3 covers 15 residues. Deletions cut 5 bases from V and 3 bases from J, with 14 bases between. CDR3 region: CASSEVLGLYNEQFF. The CDR3, as DNA: TGTGCCAGCAGCGAGGTCCTCGGCCTCTACAATGAGCAGTTCTTC.

J is TRBJ2-1 and V is TRBV9; 9 nucleotides line up with TRBD2. Germline assignment: CDR1 SGDLS and CDR2 YYNGEE. The V and J ends lost 0 bases and 5 bases, in that order; junction bases with no gene match: 3. CDR3 size: 15 residues. The CDR3 here is CASSVASGRHNEQFF. In DNA form, the CDR3 reads TGTGCCAGCAGCGTAGCCAGCGGGAGGCACAATGAGCAGTTCTTC.

This clone was seen just once. The chain employs TRBV2 and TRBJ1-5, with 9 bases lining up with TRBD1. Per germline, CDR1 SNHLY and CDR2 FYNNEI. The V gene end was trimmed by 5 bases and the J gene end by 5 bases; junction bases not matched to a gene: 1. This CDR3 region has 13 residues. CDR3 nucleotide sequence: TGTGCCAGCAGTAGACAGGGGGATCAGCCCCAGCATTTT. Protein sequence: CASSRQGDQPQHF.

The chain combines TRBV27 with TRBJ2-1; 12 nucleotides align to TRBD2. The CDR3 is 16 amino acids. Trimming at V came to 6 bases and at J to 8 bases, leaving 11 bases not matched to a gene. Germline CDR1 is MNHEY and CDR2 is SMNVEV (reference sequence). CDR3 DNA sequence: TGTGCCAGCAGGCGGAGGACTAGCGGGATTGGTGATGAGCAGTTCTTC. It codes for CASRRRTSGIGDEQFF.

J is TRBJ1-5 and V is TRBV9, with 10 bases identical to TRBD1. The V gene's germline CDR1 is SGDLS and CDR2 YYNGEE. The V gene end was trimmed by 3 bases and the J gene end by 6 bases; junction bases not matched to a gene: 9. This CDR3 spans 16 amino acids. The CDR3 spells CASSGTGTGAGQPQHF. DNA for the CDR3: TGTGCCAGCAGCGGGACCGGGACAGGGGCTGGTCAGCCCCAGCATTTT.

This clone was seen more than once but under ten times. This chain connects TRBV10-2 to TRBJ2-6, with 11 bases matching TRBD1. This CDR3 region has 17 residues. V dropped 11 bases and J dropped 1; count of bases not matched to a gene: 10. Germline CDR1 WSHSY, CDR2 SAAADI. CDR3 sequence: CAVQTGTGGSGANVLTF. CDR3 DNA sequence: TGCGCCGTACAAACCGGGACAGGGGGATCTGGGGCCAACGTCCTGACTTTC.

The rearrangement joins TRBV10-3 to TRBJ2-7, with TRBD2 matching over 12 bases. The CDR3 consists of 15 residues. The V gene's germline CDR1 is ENHRY and CDR2 SYGVKD. V trimming: 2 bases; J trimming: 2 bases; junction bases outside the gene matches: 1. The CDR3 DNA follows: TGTGCCATCAGTGAGCCTAGCGGGAGGGCCTACGAGCAGTACTTC. This encodes CAISEPSGRAYEQYF.

CDR3 in DNA: TGTGCCAGCAGCCTGACAGGGAACTCCTACAATGAGCAGTTCTTC. It specifies CASSLTGNSYNEQFF. This rearrangement joins TRBV16 to TRBJ2-1, with 7 bases fitting TRBD1. The junction had 3 bases not matched to a gene; V was cut back by 4 bases and J by 0 bases. The CDR3 is 15 amino acids. Germline V gene data show CDR1 as KGHSY and CDR2 as FQNENV.

The CDR3, as DNA: TGTGCCAGCAGTTTTCAGGGGACAGGGGTTTACGAGCAGTACTTC. Encoded protein: CASSFQGTGVYEQYF. The rearrangement links TRBV28 to TRBJ2-7, with 10 bases fitting TRBD1. The CDR3 is 15 amino acids. V trimming: 3 bases; J trimming: 4 bases; junction bases outside the gene matches: 6. Germline V gene sequence: CDR1 MDHEN, CDR2 SYDVKM.

The chain combines TRBV25-1 with TRBJ1-4, with 10 bases matching TRBD1. The CDR3 covers 15 residues. Germline V CDR1 and CDR2: MGHDK, SYGVNS. Germline trimming cut 6 bases from V and 5 bases from J; bases unmatched to any gene: 6. The CDR3 nucleotides read TGTGCCAGCAGCGACAGGGGGCTGAAGAATGAAAAACTGTTTTTT. It codes for CASSDRGLKNEKLFF.

This chain uses TRBV5-1 with TRBJ1-5; 9 bases align to TRBD1. The CDR3 has 14 residues. CDR1 and CDR2 from the germline V gene are SGHRS and YFSETQ. With V trimmed by 4 bases and J by 5 bases, 4 bases remained unmatched. The CDR3 loop is CASSRTGADQPQHF. CDR3 nucleotides: TGCGCCAGCAGCAGGACAGGGGCCGATCAGCCCCAGCATTTT.

The J gene is TRBJ2-1, the V gene TRBV1; the table gives TRBD2 as D, unverified against the DNA. TRBV1 is classified as a pseudogene. CDR3 size: 21 residues. The CDR3 sequence: CTFRRQGRELAGVGPYNEQFF. In nucleotides, the CDR3 is TGCACCTTCCGGAGACAGGGGAGGGAACTAGCGGGAGTTGGCCCCTACAATGAGCAGTTCTTC.

CDR3 DNA: TGTGCCAGCAGCTTAAAACGGGAGAACTCCTACGAGCAGTACTTC. Translating gives CASSLKRENSYEQYF. V and J are TRBV7-3 and TRBJ2-7; possibly TRBD2 for D (6 bases). Germline CDR1 SGHTA, CDR2 FQGTGA. This CDR3 comprises 15 residues. V was pared by 1 base and J by 0 bases, with 10 bases between.

The CDR3 region has the DNA TGTGCCAGCAGTGTGACAGGGTGGACCGGGGAGCTGTTTTTT. It specifies CASSVTGWTGELFF. The J gene is TRBJ2-2, the V gene TRBV25-1; 7 bases match TRBD1. V trimming: 4 bases; J trimming: 5 bases; junction bases outside the gene matches: 4. This CDR3 is built from 14 residues. CDR1 and CDR2 from the germline V gene are MGHDK and SYGVNS.